This T cell receptor (beta chain) came from a study of radiation and T cells in renal cell carcinoma. Sequencing used immunoSEQ multiplex PCR; TCRdb keeps in-frame clones, though not all of them. Seen here are about 20,000 clones, 55% to 65% observed once, and the top ten hold under 15%. The germline gives CDR1 SGHTA, CDR2 FQGNSA. The CDR3 length is 13 residues. Trimming stripped 0 bases from V and 8 bases from J, with 10 bases between. In this sample, this clone turned up a few times. The treatment was: 15 Gy SBRT to primary tumor, nephrectomy 4 weeks later. V and J are TRBV7-2 and TRBJ1-2; no clear D gene. The sequence derives from a woman in her 70s with renal cell carcinoma. Sequenced here: tumor tissue, sampled from a patient whose treatment included radiotherapy and nephrectomy. In DNA, the CDR3 is TGTGCCAGCAGCTTAGCCAACGGGTACGGCTACACCTTC. This gives the protein CASSLANGYGYTF.